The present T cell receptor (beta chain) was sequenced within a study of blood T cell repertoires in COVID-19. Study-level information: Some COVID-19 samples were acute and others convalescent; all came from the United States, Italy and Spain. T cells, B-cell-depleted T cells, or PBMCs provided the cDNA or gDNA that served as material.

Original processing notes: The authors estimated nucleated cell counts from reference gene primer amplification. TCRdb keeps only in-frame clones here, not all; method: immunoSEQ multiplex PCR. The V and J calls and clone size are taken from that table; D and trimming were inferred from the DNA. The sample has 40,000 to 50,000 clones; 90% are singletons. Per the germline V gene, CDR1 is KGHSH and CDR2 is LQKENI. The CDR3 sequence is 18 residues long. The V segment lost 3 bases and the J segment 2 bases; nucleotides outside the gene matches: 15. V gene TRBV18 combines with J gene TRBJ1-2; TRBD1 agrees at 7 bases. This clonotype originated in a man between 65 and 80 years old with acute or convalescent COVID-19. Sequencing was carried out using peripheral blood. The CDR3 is CASSPWGQGGAPNYGYTF. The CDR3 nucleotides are TGTGCCAGCTCACCGTGGGGGCAGGGGGGCGCCCCCAACTATGGCTACACCTTC.